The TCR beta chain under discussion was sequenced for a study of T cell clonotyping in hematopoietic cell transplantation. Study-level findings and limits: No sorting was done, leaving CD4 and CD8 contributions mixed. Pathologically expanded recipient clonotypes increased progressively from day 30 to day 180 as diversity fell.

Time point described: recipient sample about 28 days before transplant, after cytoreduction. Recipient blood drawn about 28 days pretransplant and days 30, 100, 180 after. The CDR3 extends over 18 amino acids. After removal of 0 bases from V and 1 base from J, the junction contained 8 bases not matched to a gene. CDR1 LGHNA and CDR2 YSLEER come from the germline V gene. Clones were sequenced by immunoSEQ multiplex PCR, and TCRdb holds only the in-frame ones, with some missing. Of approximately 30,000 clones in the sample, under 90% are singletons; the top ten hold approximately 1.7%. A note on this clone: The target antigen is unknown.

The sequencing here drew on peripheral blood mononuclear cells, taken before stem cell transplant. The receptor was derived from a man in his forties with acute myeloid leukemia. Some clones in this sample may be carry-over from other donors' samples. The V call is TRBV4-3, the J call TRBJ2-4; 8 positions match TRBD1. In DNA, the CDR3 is TGCGCCAGCAGCCAAGATTTTGGACAGGGTGGGGCCAAAAACATTCAGTACTTC. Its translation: CASSQDFGQGGAKNIQYF.